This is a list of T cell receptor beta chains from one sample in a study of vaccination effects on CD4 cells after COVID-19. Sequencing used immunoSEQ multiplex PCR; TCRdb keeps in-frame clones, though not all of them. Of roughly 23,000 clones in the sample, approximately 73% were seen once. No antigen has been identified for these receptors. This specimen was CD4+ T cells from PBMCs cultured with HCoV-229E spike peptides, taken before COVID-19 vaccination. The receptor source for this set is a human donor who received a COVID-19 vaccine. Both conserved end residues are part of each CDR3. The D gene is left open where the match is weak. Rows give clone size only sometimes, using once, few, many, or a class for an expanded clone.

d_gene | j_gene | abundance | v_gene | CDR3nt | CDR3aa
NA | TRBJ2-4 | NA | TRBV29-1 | TGCAGCGTTGAAGAGGCGGGAACCAAAAACATTCAGTACTTC | CSVEEAGTKNIQYF
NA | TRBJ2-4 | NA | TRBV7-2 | TGTGCCAGCAGCCCTCGGGGACAACCCATTCAGTACTTC | CASSPRGQPIQYF
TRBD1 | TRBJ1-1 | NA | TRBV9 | TGTGCCAGCAGCCCGACAGGGATGAACACTGAAGCTTTCTTT | CASSPTGMNTEAFF
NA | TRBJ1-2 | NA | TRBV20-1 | TGCAGTGCTAGTTTGGGTCAGGGCTACACCTTC | CSASLGQGYTF
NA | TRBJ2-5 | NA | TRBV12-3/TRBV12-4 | TGTGCCAGCAGTTTTTTGGATCAAGAGACCCAGTACTTC | CASSFLDQETQYF
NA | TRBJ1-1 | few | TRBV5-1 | TGCGCCAGCAGCTTGAGAATTACGAACACTGAAGCTTTCTTT | CASSLRITNTEAFF
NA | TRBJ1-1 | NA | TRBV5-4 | TGTGCCAGCAGCTTGCCAGGGACAGAAGCTTTCTTT | CASSLPGTEAFF
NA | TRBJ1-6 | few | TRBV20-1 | TGCAGTGCTAGTGGACAGCCGAATTCACCCCTCCACTTT | CSASGQPNSPLHF
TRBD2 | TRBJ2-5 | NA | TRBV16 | TGTGCCAGCAGCAAAGGACTAGCGGGGGAAGAGACCCAGTACTTC | CASSKGLAGEETQYF
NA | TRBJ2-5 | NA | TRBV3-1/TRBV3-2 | TGTGCCAGCAGCCAACCTCTTGGCGTGTTCCCTCAAGAGACCCAGTACTTC | CASSQPLGVFPQETQYF
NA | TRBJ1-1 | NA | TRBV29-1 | TGCAGCGTTGGGGCTACGAACACTGAAGCTTTCTTT | CSVGATNTEAFF
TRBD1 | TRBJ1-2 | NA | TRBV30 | TGTGCCTGGAGTGTAAGGGGGACAGCCACAACCCTACGGGGCTATGGCTACACCTTC | CAWSVRGTATTLRGYGYTF
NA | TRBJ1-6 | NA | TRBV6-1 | TGTGCCAGCAGTGAAGCGATCCAGGGTCGAAATTCACCCCTCCACTTT | CASSEAIQGRNSPLHF
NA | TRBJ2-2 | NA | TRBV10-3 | TGTGCCATCCGTCTGGGTGAGGGCGGAGACACCGGGGAGCTGTTTTTT | CAIRLGEGGDTGELFF
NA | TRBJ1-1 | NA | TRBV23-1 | TGCGCCAGCAGGACAGGAGAAGCTTTCTTT | CASRTGEAFF
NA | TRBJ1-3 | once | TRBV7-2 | TGTGCCAGCAGCTTAGTTGAGGGACACACCATATATTTT | CASSLVEGHTIYF
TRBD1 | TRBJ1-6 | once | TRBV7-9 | TGTGCCAGCAGCTCGAGACAGGGTCGGGAGTCACCCCTCCACTTT | CASSSRQGRESPLHF
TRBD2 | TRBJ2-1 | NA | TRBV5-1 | TGCGCCAGCACCTCTCGGACTAGCGGGGGGATCTACAATGAGCAGTTCTTC | CASTSRTSGGIYNEQFF
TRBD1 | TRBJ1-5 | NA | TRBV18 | TGTGCCAGCTCACCACGGGCCACAGGGGGCAATCAGCCCCAGCATTTT | CASSPRATGGNQPQHF
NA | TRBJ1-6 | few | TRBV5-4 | TGTGCCAGCAGCTTACTGTTTGGTTCACCCCTCCACTTT | CASSLLFGSPLHF
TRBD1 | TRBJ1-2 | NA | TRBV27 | TGTGCCAGCAGTTTCGACGCCTACGGGACAGGGACACCCTATGGCTACACCTTC | CASSFDAYGTGTPYGYTF